This T cell receptor (beta chain) comes out of a study of cytomegalovirus exposure and HLA in healthy donors. Study results and limitations: An Asian-associated ancestry cluster reportedly showed fewer N-insertions than the approximately 700-donor mean in a later analysis.

The germline V gene has CDR1 SGHNT and CDR2 YYREEE (reference sequence). The CDR3 totals 17 residues. Losses at the gene ends were 0 bases for V and 0 bases for J; bases not matched to a gene: 7. It was with 60 Vbeta and 13 Jbeta primers that the PCR ran. Sequenced by immunoSEQ multiplex PCR; TCRdb stores in-frame clones only, minus some. The profile shows about 150,000 clones, roughly 80% of them singletons. Worth noting for this clone: Its specificity is not known.

Every donor was a healthy person donating bone marrow. The V gene is TRBV5-4, the J gene TRBJ2-7; 9 bases fit TRBD1. The specimen was PBMCs. This receptor was obtained from a man between 25 and 39 years old in good health and CMV-seropositive. CDR3 in DNA: TGTGCCAGCAGCTTGGGCGGGACAGGGTTGAGCTCCTACGAGCAGTACTTC. Translated: CASSLGGTGLSSYEQYF.